A single sample gave rise to the 26 T cell receptor beta chains below, sequenced in a study of human thymus T cells. Produced via immunoSEQ multiplex PCR; TCRdb's table is partial and in-frame only. The sample carries about 130,000 clones, around 95% recorded once. Thymus tissue was removed during corrective cardiac surgery. The sequencing input was thymus tissue. The origin of the receptors is a boy in the first two years of life with a congenital heart defect but otherwise immunologically healthy.

V is TRBV5-4 and J is TRBJ2-7, with D perhaps matching TRBD2 (6 bases). Germline V gene data show CDR1 as SGHNT and CDR2 as YYREEE (reference sequence). V was trimmed by 3 bases and J by 7 bases, leaving 17 bases between them. CDR3 size: 14 residues. The CDR3 reads CASSSGLGQVEQYF. The DNA of the CDR3 is TGTGCCAGCAGCTCGGGACTGGGTCAGGTAGAGCAGTACTTC.

The J gene is TRBJ2-3, the V gene TRBV10-1; 12 bases fit TRBD2. Per germline, CDR1 WNHNN and CDR2 SYGVQD (reference sequence). This CDR3 has 15 amino acids. Losses at the gene ends were 10 bases for V and 0 bases for J; bases not matched to a gene: 5. The CDR3 DNA sequence: TGCGCCATCGCTAGCGGGGGGGCCAGCACAGATACGCAGTATTTT. Translated: CAIASGGASTDTQYF.

This clone has only one observation. The chain employs TRBV7-2 and TRBJ2-1, with D maybe TRBD2 (5 bases). The germline V and J ends were trimmed by 5 bases and 3 bases, with 14 bases remaining between them. This CDR3 is 15 amino acids long. CDR1 and CDR2 from the germline V gene are SGHTA and FQGNSA. The chain's CDR3 is CASSLQRGSYNEQFF. The CDR3 DNA is TGTGCCAGCAGCCTACAGAGAGGGAGCTACAATGAGCAGTTCTTC.

The chain is built from TRBV5-1 and TRBJ2-1; 12 positions match TRBD2. Germline lookup yields CDR1 SGHRS and CDR2 YFSETQ. J lost 10 bases, V lost 7 bases, and 9 bases had no gene match. The CDR3 is made up of 14 amino acids. The CDR3 coding sequence is TGCGCCAGCGCGCTAGCGGGGGGGCCGAGGGAGCAGTTCTTC. Protein product: CASALAGGPREQFF.

This chain uses TRBV4-3 with TRBJ2-3, with TRBD2 identical over 7 bases. V dropped 0 bases and J dropped 5; count of bases not matched to a gene: 11. This CDR3 has 17 amino acids. The germline gives CDR1 LGHNA, CDR2 YSLEER. As DNA, the CDR3 is TGCGCCAGCAGCCAAGATTTGCGGGAGCCTAAACTAGATACGCAGTATTTT. The encoded protein is CASSQDLREPKLDTQYF.

Comment on this clone: An end of the junction does not agree with germline; a read error may underlie this. This sequence joins TRBV14 and TRBJ2-3; 8 bases match TRBD2. Germline lookup yields CDR1 SGHDN and CDR2 FVKESK. This CDR3 region has 15 residues. In DNA form, the CDR3 reads TGTGCCAGCAGTCAAGAAGCGGGGGTCACAGATACGCAGTATTTT. Protein product: CASSQEAGVTDTQYF.

This clone appeared a single time. This rearrangement joins TRBV6-6 to TRBJ1-6; D ambiguous. The CDR3 length is 14 residues. Per the germline V gene, CDR1 is MNHNY and CDR2 is SVGAGI (reference sequence). The germline V and J ends were trimmed by 4 bases and 0 bases, with 4 bases remaining between them. CDR3: CASSWNSYNSPLHF. In DNA form, the CDR3 reads TGTGCCAGCAGTTGGAACTCCTATAATTCACCCCTCCACTTT.

This clone showed up just a few times. This rearrangement joins TRBV7-9 to TRBJ1-1; D perhaps matches TRBD1 (5 bases). Trimming removed 2 bases from V and 1 base from J, with 11 bases in between. The CDR3 runs to 15 residues. The germline V gene encodes CDR1 SEHNR and CDR2 FQNEAQ (reference sequence). The DNA of the CDR3 is TGTGCCAGCAGCTTACGGGGCAGAGGGAACACTGAAGCTTTCTTT. Amino acids: CASSLRGRGNTEAFF.

This clone was seen a few times. The chain has TRBV7-2 and TRBJ2-7, with D possibly matching TRBD2 (6 bases). This CDR3 has 15 residues. Germline CDR1 reads SGHTA; CDR2 reads FQGNSA. The V end lost 0 bases, the J end lost 3 bases, and 12 bases lay between the germline ends. In nucleotides, the CDR3 is TGTGCCAGCAGCTTAGCCGGGACGGACTACTACGAGCAGTACTTC. Its protein product is CASSLAGTDYYEQYF.

This chain links TRBV28 with TRBJ1-2, with a possible D match to TRBD1 (6 bases). V was trimmed by 5 bases and J by 2 bases, leaving 9 bases between them. This CDR3 has 13 amino acids. CDR1 and CDR2 (germline): MDHEN, SYDVKM. CDR3 protein: CASSPQGNYGYTF. The CDR3, as DNA: TGTGCCAGCAGTCCACAGGGCAACTATGGCTACACCTTC.

The chain carries TRBV20-1 and TRBJ1-2, with no clear D. Germline loops: CDR1 DFQATT, CDR2 SNEGSKA (reference sequence). V lost 1 base and J 8 bases, leaving 8 bases between the germline ends. The CDR3 spans 11 residues. CDR3 sequence (DNA): TGCAGTGCTAGAGGTCTCAAGGGCTACACCTTC. Its protein is CSARGLKGYTF.

There are a few counts of this clone. This chain connects TRBV30 to TRBJ1-5; D is ambiguous. V lost 3 bases, J lost 3 bases, and 12 bases lay in between. The CDR3 is 14 residues long. CDR1 and CDR2 (germline): GTSNPN, SVGIG (reference sequence). The CDR3 here is CAWRLDGPNQPQHF. The CDR3 DNA reads TGTGCCTGGAGGCTAGACGGACCCAATCAGCCCCAGCATTTT.

The V gene is TRBV6-5, the J gene TRBJ2-7, with no clear D. Trimming took 4 bases from V and 1 from J, leaving 14 bases between them. Germline lookup yields CDR1 MNHEY and CDR2 SVGAGI. The CDR3 is made up of 15 amino acids. The CDR3 region is CASSCRACMSYEQYF. The CDR3 bases are TGTGCCAGCAGTTGCCGGGCTTGCATGTCCTACGAGCAGTACTTC.

The V and J genes are TRBV15 and TRBJ2-3; tentatively, D is TRBD2 (6 bases). The germline V gene has CDR1 LNHNV and CDR2 YYDKDF (reference sequence). V was shortened by 0 bases and J by 0 bases, with 10 bases between the two germline ends. The CDR3 has 16 residues. This CDR3 is CATSRDLEGSTDTQYF. For the CDR3, the DNA is TGTGCCACCAGCAGAGATCTGGAGGGGAGCACAGATACGCAGTATTTT.

The chain uses TRBV7-6 and TRBJ2-2; D is perhaps TRBD2 (5 bases). The CDR3 is 15 amino acids. Trimming took 0 bases from V and 3 from J, leaving 8 bases between them. The germline V gene encodes CDR1 SGHVS and CDR2 FNYEAQ. DNA for the CDR3: TGTGCCAGCAGCTTAGCCGGAGGTGACACCGGGGAGCTGTTTTTT. This gives the protein CASSLAGGDTGELFF.

The chain links TRBV5-6 to TRBJ2-3, with 9 bases aligning to TRBD2. The CDR3 runs 16 residues. Per germline, CDR1 SGHDT and CDR2 YYEEEE. Trimming removed 2 bases from V and 2 bases from J; junction bases left unmatched: 6. CDR3 DNA: TGTGCCAGCAGCTTTCCTAGCGGGGCCTTCACAGATACGCAGTATTTT. Translating gives CASSFPSGAFTDTQYF.

CDR3 DNA sequence: TGTGCCAGCAGTCCGGGACTAGCGGGTGTAACTAGCACAGATACGCAGTATTTT. Amino acids: CASSPGLAGVTSTDTQYF. The rearrangement joins TRBV27 to TRBJ2-3, with TRBD2 identical over 12 bases. Per germline, CDR1 MNHEY and CDR2 SMNVEV (reference sequence). CDR3 size: 18 residues. Trimming at V came to 5 bases and at J to 0 bases, leaving 9 bases not matched to a gene.

This clone was picked up one time. The chain recombines TRBV12-2 with TRBJ1-5. TRBV12-2 is a pseudogene. This CDR3 comprises 14 residues. Written as DNA, the CDR3 is TGTGCAAGTCGCTTAGTCCCTTTAAATCAGCCCCAGCATTTT. It yields the protein CASRLVPLNQPQHF.

Concerning this clone: The germline gene is not matched at one end of the junction; a read error may be the cause. The chain has TRBV7-7 and TRBJ1-1, with D possibly being TRBD1 (6 bases). The length of the CDR3 is 15 residues. Germline V CDR1 and CDR2: SSHAT, FNYEAQ (reference sequence). The CDR3 DNA reads TGTGCTAGCAGCCTGGGGGGCAAAATGAACACTGAAGCTTTCTTT. It codes for CASSLGGKMNTEAFF.

The chain is built from TRBV19 and TRBJ1-1, with 8 nucleotides matching TRBD1. In germline, CDR1 is LNHDA, CDR2 SQIVND (reference sequence). V lost 4 bases, J lost 4 bases, and 14 bases stayed unmatched. There are 17 residues in the CDR3. CDR3 residues: CASSTYLDRGLSTEAFF. The CDR3 coding sequence is TGTGCCAGTAGTACTTACCTCGACAGGGGATTATCCACTGAAGCTTTCTTT.

This clone was observed a single time. J is TRBJ2-7 and V is TRBV6-1; D ambiguous. The CDR3 totals 13 residues. The V end was cut by 5 bases, the J end by 5 bases, with 13 bases between. The germline V gene has CDR1 MNHNS and CDR2 SASEGT. The CDR3 DNA is TGTGCCAGCAGTAAGGTAGCTCCCAACGAGCAGTACTTC. This gives the protein CASSKVAPNEQYF.

V usage is TRBV7-4 and J usage is TRBJ1-5; D gene ambiguous. CDR3 length: 17 residues. Germline V gene lookup returns CDR1 SGHVT and CDR2 SQSDAQ. The V end was cut by 5 bases, the J end by 4 bases, with 21 bases between. The CDR3, as DNA: TGTGCCAGCAGCCACCAAGCGGACGGCCCGGGGAATCAGCCCCAGCATTTT. This codes for CASSHQADGPGNQPQHF.

As to this clone: No DNA is shown, since the ends of the CDR3 on it are uncertain; the CDR3 is the one TCRdb lists. The chain combines TRBV21-1 with TRBJ2-4; the table gives TRBD1 as D, unverified against the DNA. TRBV21-1 constitutes a pseudogene. Ends included, the CDR3 has 18 residues. Here the CDR3 reads CASIPVGGGAVAKNIQYF.

The chain has TRBV6-5 and TRBJ2-7; 12 nucleotides line up with TRBD2. Per germline, CDR1 MNHEY and CDR2 SVGAGI. The CDR3 has 15 amino acids. J gave up 3 bases and V 7 bases, and 7 bases lay outside the gene matches. CDR3 loop: CASKPTSGGVYEQYF. The DNA for the CDR3 is TGTGCCAGCAAACCGACTAGCGGGGGAGTCTACGAGCAGTACTTC.

The gene calls are TRBV4-1 and TRBJ2-2; 8 bases fit TRBD2. The ends lost 0 bases at V and 7 bases at J; junction bases unmatched: 10. There are 17 residues in the CDR3. Per germline, CDR1 MGHRA and CDR2 YSYEKL. CDR3: CASSQDGTGGPSGELFF. CDR3 nucleotides: TGCGCCAGCAGCCAAGATGGAACGGGGGGGCCTAGCGGGGAGCTGTTTTTT.

The gene calls are TRBV5-8 and TRBJ1-1, with D uncertain. The length of the CDR3 is 12 residues. Per germline, CDR1 SGHTS and CDR2 YDEGEE. Trimming shortened V by 2 bases and J by 2 bases, and 4 bases separated the two germline ends. The CDR3 here is CASSFLNTEAFF. In DNA form, the CDR3 reads TGTGCCAGCAGCTTCCTTAACACTGAAGCTTTCTTT. Full variable domain (remainder filled in from reference TRBV5-8 and TRBJ1-1): EAGVTQSPTHLIKTRGQQATLRCSPISGHTSVYWYQQALGLGLQFLLWYDEGEERNRGNFPPRFSGRQFPNYSSELNVNALELEDSALYLCASSFLNTEAFFGQGTRLTVV.